Detailed here is one T cell receptor (beta chain). This sample stems from a study of blood T cell repertoires in COVID-19. Method: immunoSEQ multiplex PCR; TCRdb's copy keeps in-frame clones and lacks some. The table records fewer than 65,000 clones, approximately 88% of them present only once. The sequence was collected from a young man with COVID-19, enrolled during active disease. What was sequenced was peripheral blood.

CDR3 nucleotide sequence: TGTGCCAGCTCACGGGGACGGGAGGGGACTGAAGCTTTCTTT. It encodes CASSRGREGTEAFF. This chain links TRBV18 with TRBJ1-1, with D perhaps matching TRBD1 (5 bases). With 4 bases removed from V and 5 bases from J, the gap between germline ends came to 14 bases. Germline CDR1 reads KGHSH; CDR2 reads LQKENI. The CDR3 runs to 14 residues.